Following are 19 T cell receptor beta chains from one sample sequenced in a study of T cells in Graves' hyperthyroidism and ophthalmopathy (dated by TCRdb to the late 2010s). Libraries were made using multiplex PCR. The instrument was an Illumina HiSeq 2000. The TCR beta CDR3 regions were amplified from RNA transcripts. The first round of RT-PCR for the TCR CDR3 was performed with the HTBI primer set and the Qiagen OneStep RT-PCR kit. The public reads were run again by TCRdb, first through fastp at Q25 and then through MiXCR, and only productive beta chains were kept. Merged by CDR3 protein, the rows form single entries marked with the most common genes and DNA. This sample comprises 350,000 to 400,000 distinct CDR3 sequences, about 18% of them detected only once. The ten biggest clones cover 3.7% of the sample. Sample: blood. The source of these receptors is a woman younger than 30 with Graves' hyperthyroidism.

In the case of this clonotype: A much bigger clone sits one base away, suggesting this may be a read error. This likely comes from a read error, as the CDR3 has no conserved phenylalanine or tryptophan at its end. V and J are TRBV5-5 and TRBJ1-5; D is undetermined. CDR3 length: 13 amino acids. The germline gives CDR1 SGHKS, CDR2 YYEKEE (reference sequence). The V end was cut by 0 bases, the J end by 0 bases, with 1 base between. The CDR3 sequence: CASSLVSNQPQHS. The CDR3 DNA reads TGTGCCAGCAGCTTGGTTAGCAATCAGCCCCAGCATTCT.

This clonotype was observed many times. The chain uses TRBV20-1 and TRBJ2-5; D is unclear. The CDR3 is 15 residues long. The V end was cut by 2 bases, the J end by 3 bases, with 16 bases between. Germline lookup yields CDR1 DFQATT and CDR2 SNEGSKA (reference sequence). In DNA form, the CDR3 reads TGCAGTGCTAGATTATCGCCTGGGCGGAAAGAGACCCAGTACTTC. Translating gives CSARLSPGRKETQYF.

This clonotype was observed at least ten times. CDR3 nucleotides: TGCAGTGCTAGAGATGTGGCTCTGGGCTCTTCTGGCCAAGAGACCCAGTACTTC. Translated: CSARDVALGSSGQETQYF. The chain links TRBV20-1 to TRBJ2-5; D not certain. Trimming left V 0 bases short and J 1 base short, with 21 bases between. Germline CDR1 and CDR2: DFQATT and SNEGSKA (reference sequence). The CDR3 covers 18 residues.

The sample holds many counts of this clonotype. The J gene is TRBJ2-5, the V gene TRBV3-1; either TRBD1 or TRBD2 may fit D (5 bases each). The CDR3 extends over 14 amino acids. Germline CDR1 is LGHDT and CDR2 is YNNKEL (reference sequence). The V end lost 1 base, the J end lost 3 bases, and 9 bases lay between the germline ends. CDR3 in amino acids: CASSQVGTEETQYF. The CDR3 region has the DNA TGTGCCAGCAGCCAAGTTGGGACGGAAGAGACCCAGTACTTC.

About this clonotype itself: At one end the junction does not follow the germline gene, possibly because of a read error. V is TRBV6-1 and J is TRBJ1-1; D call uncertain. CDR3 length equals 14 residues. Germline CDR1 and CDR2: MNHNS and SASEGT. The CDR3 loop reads CASIAGPLNTEACF. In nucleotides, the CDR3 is TGTGCCAGCATCGCCGGACCCCTGAACACTGAAGCTTGCTTT.

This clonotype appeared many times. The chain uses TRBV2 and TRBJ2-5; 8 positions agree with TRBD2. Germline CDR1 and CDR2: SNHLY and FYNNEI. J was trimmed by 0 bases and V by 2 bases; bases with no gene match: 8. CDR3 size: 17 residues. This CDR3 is CASSERGGSSYQETQYF. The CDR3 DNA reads TGTGCCAGCAGTGAACGGGGGGGCTCTTCGTACCAAGAGACCCAGTACTTC.

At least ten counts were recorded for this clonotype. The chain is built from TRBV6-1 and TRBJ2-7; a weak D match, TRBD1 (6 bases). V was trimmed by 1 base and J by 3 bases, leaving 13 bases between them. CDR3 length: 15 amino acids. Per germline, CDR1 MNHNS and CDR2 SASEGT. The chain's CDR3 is CASSEVQGRDYEQYF. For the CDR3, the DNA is TGTGCCAGCAGTGAAGTACAGGGAAGGGACTACGAGCAGTACTTC.

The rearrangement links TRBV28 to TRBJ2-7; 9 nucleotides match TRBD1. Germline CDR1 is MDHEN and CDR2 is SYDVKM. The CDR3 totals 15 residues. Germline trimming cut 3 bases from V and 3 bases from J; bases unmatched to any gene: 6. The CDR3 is CASSFRDREVYEQYF. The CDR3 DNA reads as TGTGCCAGCAGTTTTCGGGACAGGGAGGTCTACGAGCAGTACTTC.

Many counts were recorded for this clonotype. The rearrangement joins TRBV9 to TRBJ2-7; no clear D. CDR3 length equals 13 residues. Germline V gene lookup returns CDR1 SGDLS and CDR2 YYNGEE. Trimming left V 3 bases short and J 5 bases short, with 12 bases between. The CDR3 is CASSAALNHEQYF. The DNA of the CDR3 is TGTGCCAGCAGCGCGGCCCTTAACCACGAGCAGTACTTC.

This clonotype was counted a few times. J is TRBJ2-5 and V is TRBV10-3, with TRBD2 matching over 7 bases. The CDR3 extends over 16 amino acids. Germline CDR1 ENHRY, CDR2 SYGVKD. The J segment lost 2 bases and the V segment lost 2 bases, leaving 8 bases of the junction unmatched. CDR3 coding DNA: TGTGCCATCAGTGAGACGCAGCGGGACTTACAAGAGACCCAGTACTTC. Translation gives CAISETQRDLQETQYF.

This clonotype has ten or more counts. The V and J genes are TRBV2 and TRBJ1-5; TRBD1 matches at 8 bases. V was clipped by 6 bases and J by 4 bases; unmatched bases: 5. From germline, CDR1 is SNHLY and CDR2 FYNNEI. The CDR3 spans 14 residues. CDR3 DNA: TGTGCCAGCAGGGACAGGGACGGAAATCAGCCCCAGCATTTT. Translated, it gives CASRDRDGNQPQHF.

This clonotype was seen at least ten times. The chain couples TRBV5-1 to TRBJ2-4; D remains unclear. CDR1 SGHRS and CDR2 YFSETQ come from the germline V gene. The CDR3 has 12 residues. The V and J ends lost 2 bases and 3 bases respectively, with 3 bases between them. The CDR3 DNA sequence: TGCGCCAGCAGCTTTGACAAAAACATTCAGTACTTC. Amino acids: CASSFDKNIQYF.

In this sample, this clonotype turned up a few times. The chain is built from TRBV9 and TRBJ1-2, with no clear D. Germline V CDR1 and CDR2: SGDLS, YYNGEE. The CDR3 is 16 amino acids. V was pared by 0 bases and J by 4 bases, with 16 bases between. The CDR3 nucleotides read TGTGCCAGCAGCGTAGAAATTGAGGCGTCGGGCTATGGCTACACCTTC. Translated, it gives CASSVEIEASGYGYTF.

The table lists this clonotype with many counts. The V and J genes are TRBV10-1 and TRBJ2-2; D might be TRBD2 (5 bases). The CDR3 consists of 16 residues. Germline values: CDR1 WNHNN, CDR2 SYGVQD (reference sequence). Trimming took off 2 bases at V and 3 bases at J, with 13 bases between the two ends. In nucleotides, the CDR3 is TGCGCCAGCAGTGAGGATACGGGAACAGACACCGGGGAGCTGTTTTTT. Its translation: CASSEDTGTDTGELFF.

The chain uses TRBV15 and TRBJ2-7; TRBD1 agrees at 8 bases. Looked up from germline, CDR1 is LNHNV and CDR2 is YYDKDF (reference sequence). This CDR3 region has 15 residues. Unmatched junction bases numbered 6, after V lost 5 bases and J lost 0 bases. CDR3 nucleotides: TGTGCCACCAGCGCCGGGACAGGATACTCCTACGAGCAGTACTTC. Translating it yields CATSAGTGYSYEQYF.

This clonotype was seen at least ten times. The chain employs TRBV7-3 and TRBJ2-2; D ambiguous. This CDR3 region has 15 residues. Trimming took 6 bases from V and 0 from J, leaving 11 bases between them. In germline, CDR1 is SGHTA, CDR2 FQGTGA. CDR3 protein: CASRPRNANTGELFF. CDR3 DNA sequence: TGTGCCAGCAGGCCTCGGAACGCGAACACCGGGGAGCTGTTTTTT.

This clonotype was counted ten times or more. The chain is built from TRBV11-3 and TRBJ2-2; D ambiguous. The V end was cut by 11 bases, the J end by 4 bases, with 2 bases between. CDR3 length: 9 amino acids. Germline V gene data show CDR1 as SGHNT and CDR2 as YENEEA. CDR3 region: CACTGELFF. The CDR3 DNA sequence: TGTGCCTGCACCGGGGAGCTGTTTTTT.

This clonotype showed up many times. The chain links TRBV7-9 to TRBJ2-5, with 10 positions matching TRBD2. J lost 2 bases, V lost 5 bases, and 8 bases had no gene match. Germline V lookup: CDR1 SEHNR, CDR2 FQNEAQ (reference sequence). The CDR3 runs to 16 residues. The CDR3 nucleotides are TGTGCCAGCAGCCCGGGGAGCGGGGGGGCGCAAGAGACCCAGTACTTC. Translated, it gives CASSPGSGGAQETQYF.

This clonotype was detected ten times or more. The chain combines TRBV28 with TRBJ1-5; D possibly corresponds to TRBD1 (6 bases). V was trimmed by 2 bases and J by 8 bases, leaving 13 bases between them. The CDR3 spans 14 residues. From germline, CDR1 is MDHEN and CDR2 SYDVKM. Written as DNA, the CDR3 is TGTGCCAGCAGTTTAGCTGGGGGGCGCAAGCCCCAGCATTTT. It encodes CASSLAGGRKPQHF. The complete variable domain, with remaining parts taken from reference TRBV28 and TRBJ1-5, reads DVKVTQSSRYLVKRTGEKVFLECVQDMDHENMFWYRQDPGLGLRLIYFSYDVKMKEKGDIPEGYSVSREKKERFSLILESASTNQTSMYLCASSLAGGRKPQHFGDGTRLSIL.